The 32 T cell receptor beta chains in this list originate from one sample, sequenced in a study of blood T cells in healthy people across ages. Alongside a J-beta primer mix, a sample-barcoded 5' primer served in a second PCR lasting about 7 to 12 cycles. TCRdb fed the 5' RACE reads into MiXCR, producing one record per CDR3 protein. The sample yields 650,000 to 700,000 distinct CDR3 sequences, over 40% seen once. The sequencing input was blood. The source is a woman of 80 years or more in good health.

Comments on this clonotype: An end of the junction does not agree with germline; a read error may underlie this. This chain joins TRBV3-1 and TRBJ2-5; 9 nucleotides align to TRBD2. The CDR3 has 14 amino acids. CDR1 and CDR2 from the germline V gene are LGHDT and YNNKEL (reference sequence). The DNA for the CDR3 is TGTGCCAGCATCCAAGACTCTGCGGGAGGGACCCAGTACTTT. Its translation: CASIQDSAGGTQYF.

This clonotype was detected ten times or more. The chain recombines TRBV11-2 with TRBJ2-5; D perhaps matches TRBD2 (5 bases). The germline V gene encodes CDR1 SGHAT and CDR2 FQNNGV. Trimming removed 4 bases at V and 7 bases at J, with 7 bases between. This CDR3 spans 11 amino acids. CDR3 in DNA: TGTGCCAGCAGCTCGGCGGGGACCCAGTACTTC. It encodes CASSSAGTQYF.

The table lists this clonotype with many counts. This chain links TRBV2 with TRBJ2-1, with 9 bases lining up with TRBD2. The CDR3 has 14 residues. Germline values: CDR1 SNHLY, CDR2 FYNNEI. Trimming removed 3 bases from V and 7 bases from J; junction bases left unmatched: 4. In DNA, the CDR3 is TGTGCCAGCAGTGATAGGAGCGGGAGGAATGAGCAGTTCTTC. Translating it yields CASSDRSGRNEQFF.

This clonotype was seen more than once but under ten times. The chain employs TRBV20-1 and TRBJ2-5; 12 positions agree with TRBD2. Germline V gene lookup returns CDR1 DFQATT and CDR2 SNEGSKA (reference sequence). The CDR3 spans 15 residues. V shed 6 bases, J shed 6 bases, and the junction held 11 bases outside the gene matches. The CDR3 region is CSAQLAGGRQKTQYF. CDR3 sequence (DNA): TGCAGTGCCCAACTAGCGGGAGGAAGACAAAAGACCCAGTACTTC.

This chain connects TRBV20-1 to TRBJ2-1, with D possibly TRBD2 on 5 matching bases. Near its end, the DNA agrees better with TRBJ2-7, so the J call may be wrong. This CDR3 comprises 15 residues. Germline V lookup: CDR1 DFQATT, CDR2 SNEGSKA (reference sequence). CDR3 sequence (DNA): TGCAGTGCTAGAGATCATATAGGGCTAGCAGACGAGCAGTACTTC. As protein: CSARDHIGLADEQYF.

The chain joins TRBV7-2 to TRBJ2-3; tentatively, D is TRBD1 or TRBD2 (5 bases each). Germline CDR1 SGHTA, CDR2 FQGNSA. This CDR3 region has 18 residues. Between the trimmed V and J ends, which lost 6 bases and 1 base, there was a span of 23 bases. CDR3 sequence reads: CASRGYIWDPAGTDTQYF. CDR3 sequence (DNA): TGTGCCAGCAGAGGATATATTTGGGACCCCGCCGGCACAGATACGCAGTATTTT.

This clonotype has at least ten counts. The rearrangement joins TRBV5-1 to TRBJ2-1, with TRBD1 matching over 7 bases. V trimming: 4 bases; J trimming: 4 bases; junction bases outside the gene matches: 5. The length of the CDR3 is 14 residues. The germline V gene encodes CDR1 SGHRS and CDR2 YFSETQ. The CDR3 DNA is TGCGCCAGCAGCATAGCAGGGGGTTACAATGAGCAGTTCTTC. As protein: CASSIAGGYNEQFF.

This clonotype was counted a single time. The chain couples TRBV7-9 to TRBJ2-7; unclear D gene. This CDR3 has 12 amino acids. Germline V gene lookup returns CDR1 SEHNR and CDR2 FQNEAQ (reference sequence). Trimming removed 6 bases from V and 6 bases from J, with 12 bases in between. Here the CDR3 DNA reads TGTGCCAGCAGGGATTTGACGTTCGAGCAGTACTTC. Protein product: CASRDLTFEQYF. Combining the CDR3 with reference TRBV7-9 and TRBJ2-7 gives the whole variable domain DTGVSQNPRHKITKRGQNVTFRCDPISEHNRLYWYRQTLGQGPEFLTYFQNEAQLEKSRLLSDRFSAERPKGSFSTLEIQRTEQGDSAMYLCASRDLTFEQYFGPGTRLTVT.

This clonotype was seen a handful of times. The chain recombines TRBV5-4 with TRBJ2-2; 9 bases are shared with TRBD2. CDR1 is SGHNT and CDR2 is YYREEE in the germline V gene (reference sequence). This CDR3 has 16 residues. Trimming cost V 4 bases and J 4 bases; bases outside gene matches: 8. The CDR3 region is CASSGGSGRGTGELFF. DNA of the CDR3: TGTGCCAGCAGCGGGGGTAGCGGGAGAGGCACCGGGGAGCTGTTTTTT.

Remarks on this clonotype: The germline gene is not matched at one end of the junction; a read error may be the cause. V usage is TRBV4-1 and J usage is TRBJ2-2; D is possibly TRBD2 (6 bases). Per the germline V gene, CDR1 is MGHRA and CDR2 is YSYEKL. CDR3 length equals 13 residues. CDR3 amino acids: CASSQVNTGGLFF. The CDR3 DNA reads TGCGCCAGCAGCCAAGTGAACACCGGGGGGCTGTTTTTT.

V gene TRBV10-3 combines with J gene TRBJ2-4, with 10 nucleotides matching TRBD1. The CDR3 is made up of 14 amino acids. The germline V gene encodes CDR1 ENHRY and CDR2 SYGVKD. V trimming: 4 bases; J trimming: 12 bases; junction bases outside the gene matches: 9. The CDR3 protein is CAISVSETGGSQYF. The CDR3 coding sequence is TGTGCCATCAGTGTCTCTGAGACAGGGGGCTCTCAGTACTTC.

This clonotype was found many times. DNA for the CDR3: TGTGCCAGCAGCCGGAATCAGGGTCGAGAGACCCAGTACTTC. It encodes CASSRNQGRETQYF. V usage is TRBV7-2 and J usage is TRBJ2-5; possible D gene TRBD1, 5 bases. This CDR3 region has 14 residues. CDR1 SGHTA and CDR2 FQGNSA come from the germline V gene. The V end was cut by 5 bases, the J end by 4 bases, with 14 bases between.

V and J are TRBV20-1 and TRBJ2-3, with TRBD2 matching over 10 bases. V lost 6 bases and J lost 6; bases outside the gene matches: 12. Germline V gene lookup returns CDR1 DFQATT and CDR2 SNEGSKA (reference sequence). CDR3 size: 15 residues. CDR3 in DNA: TGCAGTGCCGCCTGGGAGCGGGGGGGCCGTGATACGCAGTATTTT. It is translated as CSAAWERGGRDTQYF.

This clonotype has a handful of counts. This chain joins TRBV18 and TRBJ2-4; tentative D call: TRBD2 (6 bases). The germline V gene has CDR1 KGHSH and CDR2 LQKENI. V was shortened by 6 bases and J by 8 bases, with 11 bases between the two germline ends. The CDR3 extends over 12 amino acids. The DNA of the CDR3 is TGTGCCAGCTCCCCGTCGGGGGACATTCAGTACTTC. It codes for CASSPSGDIQYF.

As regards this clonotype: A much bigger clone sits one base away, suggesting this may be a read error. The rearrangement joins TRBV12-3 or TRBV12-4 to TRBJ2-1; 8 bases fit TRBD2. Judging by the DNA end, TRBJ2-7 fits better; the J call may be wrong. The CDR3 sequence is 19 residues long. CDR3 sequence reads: CASSLSKRGPPSSYNEQYF. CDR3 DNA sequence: TGTGCCAGCAGTTTGAGTAAGCGGGGGCCGCCTTCGTCCTACAATGAGCAGTACTTC.

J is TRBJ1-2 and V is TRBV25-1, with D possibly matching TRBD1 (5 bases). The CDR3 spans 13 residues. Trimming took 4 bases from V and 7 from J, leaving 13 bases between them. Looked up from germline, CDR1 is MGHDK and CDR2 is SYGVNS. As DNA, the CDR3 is TGTGCCAGCAGTGCCCTAAAGGGGCTTGGCTACACCTTC. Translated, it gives CASSALKGLGYTF.

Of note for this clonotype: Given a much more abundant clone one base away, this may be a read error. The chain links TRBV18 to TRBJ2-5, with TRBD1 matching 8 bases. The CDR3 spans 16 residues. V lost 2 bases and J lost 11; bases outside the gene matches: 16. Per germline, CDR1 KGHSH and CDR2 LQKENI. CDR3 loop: CASSPYSQGARNEQYF. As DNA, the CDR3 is TGTGCCAGCTCACCATATAGTCAGGGGGCAAGGAATGAGCAGTACTTC.

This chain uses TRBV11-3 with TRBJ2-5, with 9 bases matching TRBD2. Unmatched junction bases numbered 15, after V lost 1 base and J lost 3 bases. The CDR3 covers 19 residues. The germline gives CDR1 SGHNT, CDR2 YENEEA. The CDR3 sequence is CASSLVSPISGSGKETQYF. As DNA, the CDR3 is TGTGCCAGCAGCTTAGTGTCCCCGATTAGCGGGAGTGGCAAAGAGACCCAGTACTTC.

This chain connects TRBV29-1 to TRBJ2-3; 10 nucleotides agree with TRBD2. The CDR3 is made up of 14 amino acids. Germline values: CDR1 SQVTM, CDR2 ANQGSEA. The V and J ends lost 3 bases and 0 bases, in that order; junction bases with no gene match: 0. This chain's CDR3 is CSVETSGSTDTQYF. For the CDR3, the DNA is TGCAGCGTTGAGACTAGCGGGAGCACAGATACGCAGTATTTT.

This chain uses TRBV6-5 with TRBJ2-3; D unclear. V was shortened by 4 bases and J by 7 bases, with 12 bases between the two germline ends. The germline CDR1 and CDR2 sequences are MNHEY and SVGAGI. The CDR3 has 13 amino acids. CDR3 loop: CASSFGLGNTQYF. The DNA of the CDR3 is TGTGCCAGCAGTTTCGGATTGGGGAATACGCAGTATTTT.

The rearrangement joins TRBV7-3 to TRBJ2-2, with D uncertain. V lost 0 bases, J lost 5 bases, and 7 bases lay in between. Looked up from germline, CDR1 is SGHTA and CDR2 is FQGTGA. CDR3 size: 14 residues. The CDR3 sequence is CASSLTNPTGELFF. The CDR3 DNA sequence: TGTGCCAGCAGCTTAACTAACCCTACCGGGGAGCTGTTTTTT. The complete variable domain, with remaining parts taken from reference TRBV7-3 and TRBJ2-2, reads GAGVSQTPSNKVTEKGKYVELRCDPISGHTALYWYRQSLGQGPEFLIYFQGTGAADDSGLPNDRFFAVRPEGSVSTLKIQRTERGDSAVYLCASSLTNPTGELFFGEGSRLTVL.

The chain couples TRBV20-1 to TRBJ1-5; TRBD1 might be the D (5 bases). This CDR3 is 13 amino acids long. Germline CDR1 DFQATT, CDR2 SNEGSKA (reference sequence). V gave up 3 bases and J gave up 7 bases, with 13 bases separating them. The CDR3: CSASTGTGQPQHF. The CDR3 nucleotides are TGCAGTGCTAGTACGGGGACGGGACAGCCCCAGCATTTT.

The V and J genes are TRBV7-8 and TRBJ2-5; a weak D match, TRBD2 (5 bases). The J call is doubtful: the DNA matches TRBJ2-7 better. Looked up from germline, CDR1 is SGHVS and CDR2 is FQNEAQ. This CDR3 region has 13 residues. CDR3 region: CASSPAEGPEQYF. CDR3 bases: TGTGCCAGCAGCCCTGCCGAGGGTCCCGAGCAGTACTTC.

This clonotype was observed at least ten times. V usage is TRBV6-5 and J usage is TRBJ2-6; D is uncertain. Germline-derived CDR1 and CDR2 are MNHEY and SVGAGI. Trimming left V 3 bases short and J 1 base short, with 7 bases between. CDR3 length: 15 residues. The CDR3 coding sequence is TGTGCCAGCAGTTATCAAGCGTCTGGGGCCAACGTCCTGACTTTC. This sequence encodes CASSYQASGANVLTF.

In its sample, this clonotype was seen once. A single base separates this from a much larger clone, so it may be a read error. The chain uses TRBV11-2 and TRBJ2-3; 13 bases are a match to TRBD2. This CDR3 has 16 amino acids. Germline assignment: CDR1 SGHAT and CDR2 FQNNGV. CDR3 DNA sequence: TGTGCCAGCAGCTCCGGACTAGCGGGGGACACAGATGCGCAGTATTTT. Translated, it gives CASSSGLAGDTDAQYF.

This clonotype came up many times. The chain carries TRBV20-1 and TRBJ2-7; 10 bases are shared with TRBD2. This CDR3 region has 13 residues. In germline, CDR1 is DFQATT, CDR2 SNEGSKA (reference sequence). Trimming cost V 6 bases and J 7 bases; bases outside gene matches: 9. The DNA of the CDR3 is TGCAGTGCCCCGGGGCTAGCGGGAGATGAGCAGTACTTC. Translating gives CSAPGLAGDEQYF.

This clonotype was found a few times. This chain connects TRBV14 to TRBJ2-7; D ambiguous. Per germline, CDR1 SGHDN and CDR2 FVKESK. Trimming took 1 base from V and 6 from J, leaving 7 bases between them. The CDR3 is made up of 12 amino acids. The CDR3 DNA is TGTGCCAGCAGCCAAGGGATTCTCGAGCAGTACTTC. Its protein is CASSQGILEQYF.

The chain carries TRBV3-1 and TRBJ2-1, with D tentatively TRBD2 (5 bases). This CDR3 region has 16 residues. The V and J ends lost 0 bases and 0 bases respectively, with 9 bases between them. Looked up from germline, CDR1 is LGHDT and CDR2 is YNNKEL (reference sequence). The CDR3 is CASSQDVRVSYNEQFF. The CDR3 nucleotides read TGTGCCAGCAGCCAAGATGTGAGGGTCTCCTACAATGAGCAGTTCTTC.

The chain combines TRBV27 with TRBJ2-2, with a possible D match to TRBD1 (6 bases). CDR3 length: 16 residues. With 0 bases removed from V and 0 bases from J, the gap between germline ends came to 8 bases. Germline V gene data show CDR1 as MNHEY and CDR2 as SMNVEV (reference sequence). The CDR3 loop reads CASSLSGGPNTGELFF. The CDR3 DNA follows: TGTGCCAGCAGTTTATCTGGGGGCCCGAACACCGGGGAGCTGTTTTTT.

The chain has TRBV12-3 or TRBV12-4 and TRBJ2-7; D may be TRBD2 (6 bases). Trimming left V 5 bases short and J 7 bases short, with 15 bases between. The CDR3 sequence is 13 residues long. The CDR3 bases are TGTGCCAGCAGTGTCAGGGACTCTGGGGAGCAGTACTTC. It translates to CASSVRDSGEQYF.

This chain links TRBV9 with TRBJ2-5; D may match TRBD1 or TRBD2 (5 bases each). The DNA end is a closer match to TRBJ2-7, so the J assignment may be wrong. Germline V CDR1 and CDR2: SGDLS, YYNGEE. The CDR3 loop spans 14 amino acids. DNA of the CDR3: TGTGCCAGCAGCGTAGGGGCAGGGACCCACGAGCAGTACTTC. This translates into CASSVGAGTHEQYF.

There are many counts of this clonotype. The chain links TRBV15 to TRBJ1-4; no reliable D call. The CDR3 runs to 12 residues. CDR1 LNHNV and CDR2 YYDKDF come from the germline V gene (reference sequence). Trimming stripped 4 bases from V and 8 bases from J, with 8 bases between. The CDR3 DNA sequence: TGTGCCACCAGCACAGCGGGGGAAAAACTGTTTTTT. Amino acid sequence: CATSTAGEKLFF. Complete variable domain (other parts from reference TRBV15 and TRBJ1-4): DAMVIQNPRYQVTQFGKPVTLSCSQTLNHNVMYWYQQKSSQAPKLLFHYYDKDFNNEADTPDNFQSRRPNTSFCFLDIRSPGLGDTAMYLCATSTAGEKLFFGSGTQLSVL.